What follows are 32 T cell receptor beta chains derived from one specimen sequenced in a study of blood T cell repertoires in COVID-19. The data were produced by immunoSEQ multiplex PCR, yet TCRdb's version contains in-frame clones alone and is incomplete. This sample yields approximately 170,000 clones, of which 70% to 90% are seen a single time; about 5.6% belongs to the top ten. Specimen: PBMCs or T cells enriched from blood (not recorded which). These receptors were obtained from a man aged 40-55 years who had recovered from COVID-19.

The rearrangement joins TRBV2 to TRBJ1-1; D is perhaps TRBD1 (6 bases). V gave up 4 bases and J gave up 7 bases, with 16 bases separating them. The germline V gene has CDR1 SNHLY and CDR2 FYNNEI. This CDR3 region has 14 residues. The CDR3 nucleotides read TGTGCCAGCAGTGGGGGGCAGGGGTTTGGTGAAGCTTTCTTT. Protein: CASSGGQGFGEAFF.

This clone turned up a few times. The chain couples TRBV5-1 to TRBJ1-2; 9 nucleotides match TRBD1. The ends lost 1 base at V and 2 bases at J; junction bases unmatched: 9. Germline V gene data show CDR1 as SGHRS and CDR2 as YFSETQ. The CDR3 is 17 residues long. CDR3 loop: CASSLTGQGNGNYGYTF. The CDR3 DNA follows: TGCGCCAGCAGCTTGACGGGACAGGGCAATGGAAACTATGGCTACACCTTC.

The chain carries TRBV5-4 and TRBJ2-5; perhaps TRBD2 as D (6 bases). The germline gives CDR1 SGHNT, CDR2 YYREEE (reference sequence). The V end was cut by 0 bases, the J end by 5 bases, with 11 bases between. The CDR3 loop spans 14 amino acids. The CDR3 DNA reads as TGTGCCAGCAGCTTGGCCAATCGGGGGGAGACCCAGTACTTC. Its translation is CASSLANRGETQYF.

The chain carries TRBV10-3 and TRBJ2-2, with 9 positions matching TRBD2. This CDR3 has 15 amino acids. With V trimmed by 10 bases and J by 5 bases, 11 bases remained unmatched. Germline values: CDR1 ENHRY, CDR2 SYGVKD. CDR3: CATASGTSHTGELFF. DNA of the CDR3: TGTGCCACGGCCTCGGGGACTAGCCATACCGGGGAGCTGTTTTTT.

The chain links TRBV6-1 to TRBJ1-5, with D unresolved. The V and J ends lost 0 bases and 7 bases respectively, with 10 bases between them. CDR1 and CDR2 from the germline V gene are MNHNS and SASEGT. The CDR3 is 14 residues long. CDR3 region: CASSEAPGNQPQHF. The CDR3 region has the DNA TGTGCCAGCAGTGAAGCACCAGGAAACCAGCCCCAGCATTTT.

The chain couples TRBV5-6 to TRBJ2-7; D not certain. This CDR3 spans 11 amino acids. Germline V gene sequence: CDR1 SGHDT, CDR2 YYEEEE. V lost 0 bases and J 5 bases, leaving 3 bases between the germline ends. CDR3 amino acids: CASSLGNEQYF. For the CDR3, the DNA is TGTGCCAGCAGCTTGGGTAACGAGCAGTACTTC.

In this sample, this clone turned up once. The chain carries TRBV27 and TRBJ2-1; 7 bases are a match to TRBD1. The CDR3 consists of 15 residues. V was pared by 4 bases and J by 2 bases, with 5 bases of the junction left unmatched. The germline V gene has CDR1 MNHEY and CDR2 SMNVEV (reference sequence). The DNA of the CDR3 is TGTGCCAGCAGTTCCTCGACAGGGACCTACAATGAGCAGTTCTTC. It yields the protein CASSSSTGTYNEQFF.

The genes are TRBV23-1 and TRBJ2-3; D is possibly TRBD2 (5 bases). TRBV23-1 is an ORF, with its function uncertain. The CDR3 is 16 amino acids. V was clipped by 0 bases and J by 1 base, with 11 bases between them. CDR3 in DNA: TGCGCCAGCAGTCAATCGCTCGGGGAGCGCACAGATACGCAGTATTTT. This sequence encodes CASSQSLGERTDTQYF.

This rearrangement joins TRBV7-6 to TRBJ1-5, with TRBD1 matching over 8 bases. J gave up 7 bases and V 4 bases, and 21 bases lay outside the gene matches. Germline lookup yields CDR1 SGHVS and CDR2 FNYEAQ. The CDR3 is 19 amino acids. The CDR3 is CASSSSRATGEGMRQPQHF. DNA for the CDR3: TGTGCCAGCAGCTCCAGCCGTGCGACAGGGGAGGGCATGAGACAGCCCCAGCATTTT.

The genes are TRBV28 and TRBJ2-5, with D perhaps TRBD1 (6 bases). The CDR3 loop spans 15 amino acids. Germline CDR1 MDHEN, CDR2 SYDVKM. The ends were cut back, 0 bases at V and 1 base at J, with 9 bases in the middle. The CDR3 loop is CASSLWGRGQETQYF. The CDR3 nucleotides read TGTGCCAGCAGTTTATGGGGCAGGGGCCAAGAGACCCAGTACTTC.

The gene calls are TRBV2 and TRBJ1-1; 11 bases agree with TRBD1. V gave up 6 bases and J gave up 5 bases; unmatched junction bases: 8. Germline loops: CDR1 SNHLY, CDR2 FYNNEI. CDR3 length equals 15 residues. CDR3 loop: CASSGQGAHTTEAFF. CDR3 DNA: TGTGCCAGCAGCGGACAGGGGGCGCATACTACTGAAGCTTTCTTT.

This clone has only one observation. The chain joins TRBV13 to TRBJ2-1; 9 nucleotides match TRBD2. J gave up 11 bases and V 5 bases, and 16 bases lay outside the gene matches. The V gene's germline CDR1 is PRHDT and CDR2 FYEKMQ (reference sequence). CDR3 length equals 16 residues. The CDR3 reads CASSPPLGSSGGQQFF. The CDR3 region has the DNA TGTGCCAGCAGCCCCCCGTTGGGGAGTAGCGGGGGTCAGCAGTTCTTC. Using reference TRBV13 and TRBJ2-1 for the parts outside the CDR3, the full variable domain is AAGVIQSPRHLIKEKRETATLKCYPIPRHDTVYWYQQGPGQDPQFLISFYEKMQSDKGSIPDRFSAQQFSDYHSELNMSSLELGDSALYFCASSPPLGSSGGQQFFGPGTRLTVL.

The chain couples TRBV11-1 to TRBJ2-7; D is undetermined. Germline CDR1 SGHAT, CDR2 FQDESV (reference sequence). The CDR3 is made up of 12 amino acids. The V end was cut by 2 bases, the J end by 5 bases, with 7 bases between. This chain's CDR3 is CASSLLSHEQYF. The CDR3 nucleotides are TGTGCCAGCAGCTTACTTTCCCACGAGCAGTACTTC.

This chain connects TRBV7-8 to TRBJ2-1; TRBD1 might be the D (5 bases). Looked up from germline, CDR1 is SGHVS and CDR2 is FQNEAQ. V lost 2 bases to trimming and J lost 2 bases, with 10 bases between them. This CDR3 spans 15 amino acids. The CDR3 bases are TGTGCCAGCAGCTTATCAACAGGCACCTACAATGAGCAGTTCTTC. The encoded protein is CASSLSTGTYNEQFF.

The chain recombines TRBV10-3 with TRBJ1-4; 9 nucleotides line up with TRBD1. The CDR3 length is 15 residues. Germline CDR1 is ENHRY and CDR2 is SYGVKD. J gave up 3 bases and V 1 base, and 0 bases lay outside the gene matches. The CDR3: CAISEWTGANEKLFF. The CDR3 nucleotides read TGTGCCATCAGTGAGTGGACAGGGGCTAATGAAAAACTGTTTTTT.

This clone showed up just a few times. Different DNA sequences within this sample yield the same CDR3. The gene calls are TRBV19 and TRBJ1-3, with D possibly matching TRBD1 (6 bases). Trimming stripped 4 bases from V and 0 bases from J, with 10 bases between. CDR1 and CDR2 from the germline V gene are LNHDA and SQIVND (reference sequence). This CDR3 is 15 amino acids long. DNA for the CDR3: TGTGCCAGTAGTACAGGGGCTACCTCTGGAAACACCATATATTTT. Translating gives CASSTGATSGNTIYF.

The rearrangement links TRBV5-6 to TRBJ1-2, with D possibly matching TRBD1 (5 bases). V was clipped by 1 base and J by 3 bases, with 13 bases between them. Germline V gives CDR1 SGHDT, CDR2 YYEEEE. This CDR3 is built from 15 residues. The CDR3 DNA is TGTGCCAGCAGCTTGCTGCCGACAGCCGACTATGGCTACACCTTC. Translation: CASSLLPTADYGYTF.

The chain is built from TRBV7-3 and TRBJ2-1; 8 bases are shared with TRBD2. Germline lookup yields CDR1 SGHTA and CDR2 FQGTGA. The CDR3 contains 17 residues. V lost 5 bases to trimming and J lost 4 bases; unmatched junction nucleotides: 13. Here the CDR3 reads CASSKYGLARGYNEQFF. CDR3 sequence (DNA): TGTGCCAGCAGCAAATATGGACTAGCTCGAGGGTACAATGAGCAGTTCTTC.

This rearrangement joins TRBV7-9 to TRBJ1-4, with D maybe TRBD1 (5 bases). From germline, CDR1 is SEHNR and CDR2 FQNEAQ (reference sequence). This CDR3 comprises 12 residues. CDR3 in amino acids: CAARGGKEKLFF. CDR3 DNA sequence: TGTGCTGCCCGGGGGGGGAAAGAAAAACTGTTTTTT.

V gene TRBV11-2 combines with J gene TRBJ1-1; 7 bases are shared with TRBD1. The J segment lost 1 base and the V segment lost 6 bases, leaving 5 bases of the junction unmatched. Germline CDR1 reads SGHAT; CDR2 reads FQNNGV. There are 14 residues in the CDR3. The CDR3 here is CASRSDRTNTEAFF. In DNA, the CDR3 is TGTGCCAGCAGGTCGGACAGGACGAACACTGAAGCTTTCTTT.

V usage is TRBV7-8 and J usage is TRBJ2-7; D may be TRBD1 (5 bases). There are 14 residues in the CDR3. V lost 5 bases and J 3 bases, leaving 14 bases between the germline ends. Germline V gene data show CDR1 as SGHVS and CDR2 as FQNEAQ. This CDR3 is CASSPDTGIYEQYF. In nucleotides, the CDR3 is TGTGCCAGCAGCCCAGATACAGGAATCTACGAGCAGTACTTC.

This clone appeared many times. The same CDR3 can be traced to other DNA sequences in this sample. The chain couples TRBV4-2 to TRBJ2-3; 13 bases align to TRBD2. This CDR3 has 17 amino acids. V was clipped by 4 bases and J by 0 bases; unmatched bases: 4. Germline V CDR1 and CDR2: LGHNA, YNFKEQ. Here the CDR3 DNA reads TGTGCCAGCAGCCGCCGGACTAGCGGGGGTAGCACAGATACGCAGTATTTT. This sequence encodes CASSRRTSGGSTDTQYF.

This clone was counted once. CDR3 coding DNA: TGCGCCAGCAGCTTTTCGGGGTTGGGGGAGACCCAGTACTTC. Residues: CASSFSGLGETQYF. V is TRBV5-1 and J is TRBJ2-5, with TRBD2 as a possible D gene (5 bases). Deletions cut 2 bases from V and 5 bases from J, with 13 bases between. CDR1 is SGHRS and CDR2 is YFSETQ in the germline V gene. The CDR3 extends over 14 amino acids.

V gene TRBV18 combines with J gene TRBJ1-2, with 10 bases that match TRBD1. The length of the CDR3 is 13 residues. V shed 4 bases and J 8 bases; nucleotides not matched to a gene: 4. The germline V gene encodes CDR1 KGHSH and CDR2 LQKENI. CDR3 nucleotide sequence: TGTGCCAGCTCACTCGGACAGGGGGAAGGCTACACCTTC. Protein sequence: CASSLGQGEGYTF. Full variable domain (rest looked up from reference TRBV18 and TRBJ1-2): NAGVMQNPRHLVRRRGQEARLRCSPMKGHSHVYWYRQLPEEGLKFMVYLQKENIIDESGMPKERFSAEFPKEGPSILRIQQVVRGDSAAYFCASSLGQGEGYTFGSGTRLTVV.

The sample holds a few counts of this clone. The chain recombines TRBV11-2 with TRBJ1-3; D gene unclear. Germline V gene lookup returns CDR1 SGHAT and CDR2 FQNNGV. This CDR3 is built from 12 residues. The V and J ends lost 6 bases and 4 bases respectively, with 7 bases between them. The CDR3 loop reads CASSFIGNTIYF. The CDR3 DNA reads TGTGCCAGCAGTTTCATCGGAAACACCATATATTTT.

The V gene is TRBV14, the J gene TRBJ1-2; D is possibly TRBD1 (5 bases). Germline CDR1 and CDR2: SGHDN and FVKESK. The ends were cut back, 3 bases at V and 4 bases at J, with 12 bases in the middle. The CDR3 runs 14 residues. This CDR3 reads CASSHGGTAYGYTF. In DNA, the CDR3 is TGTGCCAGCAGCCATGGGGGGACGGCCTATGGCTACACCTTC.

In this sample, this clone turned up once. The CDR3 protein is CASSLGRNTEAFF. The CDR3 nucleotides read TGTGCCAGCAGCTTAGGTCGGAACACTGAAGCTTTCTTT. The chain couples TRBV7-9 to TRBJ1-1; D unresolved. The CDR3 sequence is 13 residues long. V dropped 1 base and J dropped 1 base, with 4 bases sitting between them. Germline-derived CDR1 and CDR2 are SEHNR and FQNEAQ (reference sequence).

This chain joins TRBV7-9 and TRBJ1-2; D is possibly TRBD1 (5 bases). V lost 6 bases to trimming and J lost 3 bases, with 17 bases between them. Germline V gene sequence: CDR1 SEHNR, CDR2 FQNEAQ (reference sequence). This CDR3 contains 15 residues. CDR3 region: CASRGGVGRDYGYTF. CDR3 nucleotides: TGTGCCAGCAGGGGTGGGGTTGGCAGGGACTATGGCTACACCTTC.

This clone was observed once. V and J are TRBV6-6 and TRBJ2-1; 14 bases are a match to TRBD2. Germline V CDR1 and CDR2: MNHNY, SVGAGI (reference sequence). Trimming removed 5 bases from V and 3 bases from J; junction bases left unmatched: 6. This CDR3 has 17 residues. The CDR3 here is CASSPWTSGGYYNEQFF. The CDR3 DNA follows: TGTGCCAGCAGTCCGTGGACTAGCGGGGGGTACTACAATGAGCAGTTCTTC.

This sequence joins TRBV11-3 and TRBJ2-2; 7 bases align to TRBD1. V dropped 3 bases and J dropped 0; count of bases not matched to a gene: 1. Germline V gene data show CDR1 as SGHNT and CDR2 as YENEEA. The CDR3 consists of 15 residues. CDR3 amino acids: CASSFGTANTGELFF. The CDR3 coding sequence is TGTGCCAGCAGCTTCGGGACAGCGAACACCGGGGAGCTGTTTTTT.

In its sample, this clone was seen a few times. The genes are TRBV5-1 and TRBJ1-2; no clear D. Trimming removed 2 bases from V and 6 bases from J, with 23 bases in between. Germline V gene sequence: CDR1 SGHRS, CDR2 YFSETQ. The CDR3 is 17 amino acids. This CDR3 reads CASSFVSRQPPRDGYTF. The DNA for the CDR3 is TGCGCCAGCAGCTTTGTATCCCGGCAGCCGCCTCGGGATGGCTACACCTTC.

The chain is built from TRBV30 and TRBJ2-7; 7 bases are shared with TRBD1. In germline, CDR1 is GTSNPN, CDR2 SVGIG (reference sequence). After removal of 5 bases from V and 6 bases from J, the junction contained 7 bases not matched to a gene. The CDR3 runs to 12 residues. The CDR3 sequence: CAWLPDRSEQYF. Here the CDR3 DNA reads TGTGCCTGGCTACCGGACAGGTCCGAGCAGTACTTC.